Following are 26 T cell receptor beta chains from one sample sequenced in a study of blood T cell repertoires in COVID-19. Generated by immunoSEQ multiplex PCR, the TCRdb table keeps only in-frame clones and is missing some. Of 150,000 to 180,000 clones listed, roughly 80% are singletons. The specimen sequenced was peripheral blood. Receptors were obtained from a man between 60 and 75 years old with acute or convalescent COVID-19.

Of note for this clone: Other DNA sequences in this specimen translate into the identical CDR3. The V gene is TRBV15, the J gene TRBJ1-5, with D possibly matching TRBD1 (6 bases). Trimming left V 0 bases short and J 2 bases short, with 8 bases between. The CDR3 sequence is 15 residues long. Germline V CDR1 and CDR2: LNHNV, YYDKDF (reference sequence). The CDR3 nucleotides read TGTGCCACCAGCAGAGATCCAGGGGGCAATCAGCCCCAGCATTTT. Amino acid sequence: CATSRDPGGNQPQHF. Supplemented by reference TRBV15 and TRBJ1-5, the full variable domain reads DAMVIQNPRYQVTQFGKPVTLSCSQTLNHNVMYWYQQKSSQAPKLLFHYYDKDFNNEADTPDNFQSRRPNTSFCFLDIRSPGLGDTAMYLCATSRDPGGNQPQHFGDGTRLSIL.

This sequence joins TRBV3-1 (or the pseudogene TRBV3-2) and TRBJ2-2; D is unclear. Deletions cut 4 bases from V and 4 bases from J, with 10 bases between. Germline CDR1 is LGHDT and CDR2 is YNNKEL (reference sequence). The CDR3 has 14 amino acids. In nucleotides, the CDR3 is TGTGCCAGCAGCCTGAGGAGACGCACCGGGGAGCTGTTTTTT. It specifies CASSLRRRTGELFF.

V and J are TRBV28 and TRBJ1-1; tentative D call: TRBD1 (5 bases). The CDR3 length is 14 residues. Trimming took 7 bases from V and 6 from J, leaving 18 bases between them. Germline V gives CDR1 MDHEN, CDR2 SYDVKM. The CDR3 sequence: CASNPGAGISEAFF. The CDR3 DNA reads TGTGCCAGCAACCCTGGGGCGGGGATCTCTGAAGCTTTCTTT.

The CDR3 DNA sequence: TGTGCCAGCAGCCCGACAGGGCGGTTTGAAAAACTGTTTTTT. Translated: CASSPTGRFEKLFF. The rearrangement uses TRBV7-9 and TRBJ1-4, with 7 bases matching TRBD1. CDR3 length equals 14 residues. The trim removed 5 bases at V and 7 bases at J, leaving 7 bases unmatched. Germline V lookup: CDR1 SEHNR, CDR2 FQNEAQ (reference sequence).

This chain joins TRBV18 and TRBJ1-2, with 8 bases matching TRBD1. The J segment lost 7 bases and the V segment lost 6 bases, leaving 13 bases of the junction unmatched. The CDR3 has 15 amino acids. Germline assignment: CDR1 KGHSH and CDR2 LQKENI. The chain's CDR3 is CASSGLTGEVAGYTF. CDR3 DNA sequence: TGTGCCAGCTCGGGACTGACAGGGGAAGTTGCTGGCTACACCTTC.

The CDR3 is CASSPWTSGRALGNNEQFF. CDR3 sequence (DNA): TGTGCCAGCAGCCCGTGGACTAGCGGGAGGGCCCTGGGGAACAATGAGCAGTTCTTC. This rearrangement joins TRBV11-3 to TRBJ2-1; 15 nucleotides match TRBD2. The germline V gene encodes CDR1 SGHNT and CDR2 YENEEA. This CDR3 contains 19 residues. Trimming removed 5 bases from V and 5 bases from J; junction bases left unmatched: 13.

J is TRBJ1-5 and V is TRBV2, with 7 bases identical to TRBD1. V dropped 5 bases and J dropped 7; count of bases not matched to a gene: 17. Germline lookup yields CDR1 SNHLY and CDR2 FYNNEI. The CDR3 extends over 17 amino acids. CDR3 nucleotide sequence: TGTGCCAGCAGTAGAAGAAGGGTGGGGCAGGGGGACCAGCCCCAGCATTTT. Translated, it gives CASSRRRVGQGDQPQHF.

The V and J genes are TRBV12-3 or TRBV12-4 and TRBJ1-5; D uncertain. This CDR3 is 13 amino acids long. Trimming removed 5 bases at V and 4 bases at J, with 9 bases between. CDR3 residues: CASSPKPNQPQHF. Here the CDR3 DNA reads TGTGCCAGCAGTCCCAAGCCGAATCAGCCCCAGCATTTT.

V usage is TRBV3-1 (or the pseudogene TRBV3-2) and J usage is TRBJ2-4; 9 nucleotides line up with TRBD2. The germline gives CDR1 LGHDT, CDR2 YNNKEL (reference sequence). The CDR3 has 15 amino acids. V lost 1 base, J lost 12 bases, and 10 bases stayed unmatched. The CDR3 nucleotides are TGTGCCAGCAGCCAAGGAGGCCTAGCGGGAACAGATCAGTACTTC. Its translation is CASSQGGLAGTDQYF.

CDR3: CASSFRAGLSYEQYF. The DNA for the CDR3 is TGTGCCAGCAGTTTTAGAGCGGGTCTCTCCTACGAGCAGTACTTC. V is TRBV27 and J is TRBJ2-7; weak D call: TRBD2 (6 bases). The CDR3 has 15 amino acids. V was shortened by 3 bases and J by 0 bases, with 12 bases between the two germline ends. The V gene's germline CDR1 is MNHEY and CDR2 SMNVEV (reference sequence).

The rearrangement links TRBV9 to TRBJ2-7; 8 nucleotides agree with TRBD2. CDR1 is SGDLS, CDR2 YYNGEE, per germline. CDR3 length: 15 amino acids. The V segment lost 1 base and the J segment 3 bases; nucleotides outside the gene matches: 6. In nucleotides, the CDR3 is TGTGCCAGCAGCGTATCCCCGGGAGGGGGCTACGAGCAGTACTTC. Protein: CASSVSPGGGYEQYF.

This clone was counted only a few times. V gene TRBV2 combines with J gene TRBJ2-1; 8 nucleotides agree with TRBD2. CDR1 and CDR2 from the germline V gene are SNHLY and FYNNEI. This CDR3 contains 15 residues. The V and J ends lost 4 bases and 6 bases, in that order; junction bases with no gene match: 8. CDR3 in DNA: TGTGCCAGCAGTGCGAGTAGCGGGGCTTTCAATGAGCAGTTCTTC. Translated: CASSASSGAFNEQFF.

The V gene is TRBV10-3, the J gene TRBJ2-5; no clear D gene. Trimming pared 3 bases from V and 6 bases from J, leaving 11 bases between. This CDR3 region has 13 residues. Germline V lookup: CDR1 ENHRY, CDR2 SYGVKD. The CDR3 sequence: CAISDGPPQTQYF. The DNA for the CDR3 is TGTGCCATCAGTGATGGCCCACCCCAGACCCAGTACTTC.

The chain joins TRBV10-3 to TRBJ2-7, with 7 nucleotides matching TRBD1. J was trimmed by 5 bases and V by 4 bases; bases with no gene match: 8. The germline CDR1 and CDR2 sequences are ENHRY and SYGVKD. This CDR3 has 14 amino acids. As DNA, the CDR3 is TGTGCCATCAGTGGGACAGACAGGGCCCACGAGCAGTACTTC. Protein product: CAISGTDRAHEQYF.

In its sample, this clone was seen once. V is TRBV7-3 and J is TRBJ2-5; 9 positions agree with TRBD2. Germline CDR1 is SGHTA and CDR2 is FQGTGA. Germline trimming cut 5 bases from V and 0 bases from J; bases unmatched to any gene: 4. This CDR3 spans 15 amino acids. The CDR3 here is CASSPGLAHQETQYF. CDR3 in DNA: TGTGCCAGCAGCCCGGGACTAGCTCACCAAGAGACCCAGTACTTC.

The V and J genes are TRBV11-1 and TRBJ2-4; the D gene is possibly TRBD2 (6 bases). The V end was cut by 0 bases, the J end by 6 bases, with 9 bases between. The CDR3 totals 14 residues. Germline V CDR1 and CDR2: SGHAT, FQDESV (reference sequence). In DNA form, the CDR3 reads TGTGCCAGCAGCTTAGCGGTCGGGAGAAACATTCAGTACTTC. It specifies CASSLAVGRNIQYF.

The V call is TRBV10-3, the J call TRBJ1-3, with 7 bases matching TRBD1. The V gene end was trimmed by 6 bases and the J gene end by 7 bases; junction bases not matched to a gene: 6. The CDR3 is 13 amino acids. Germline CDR1 reads ENHRY; CDR2 reads SYGVKD. The CDR3, as DNA: TGTGCCATCAGGGGACAGCAGGAGAACACCATATATTTT. Translation: CAIRGQQENTIYF.

V is TRBV5-6 and J is TRBJ1-2; D perhaps matches TRBD1 (5 bases). V lost 4 bases and J 4 bases, leaving 11 bases between the germline ends. From germline, CDR1 is SGHDT and CDR2 YYEEEE. The CDR3 covers 13 residues. The CDR3 DNA follows: TGTGCCAGCAGCCAAGACAGAAGCTATGGCTACACCTTC. Protein: CASSQDRSYGYTF.

This sequence joins TRBV27 and TRBJ2-7; TRBD2 matches 7 bases. V lost 7 bases and J lost 0; bases outside the gene matches: 9. This CDR3 contains 15 residues. CDR1 MNHEY and CDR2 SMNVEV come from the germline V gene (reference sequence). As DNA, the CDR3 is TGTGCCAGCATGGCAGGGAGGGCAGGCTCCTACGAGCAGTACTTC. It yields the protein CASMAGRAGSYEQYF.

The chain joins TRBV4-1 to TRBJ2-5, with a possible D match to TRBD1 (5 bases). The germline V gene encodes CDR1 MGHRA and CDR2 YSYEKL. The CDR3 covers 13 residues. V was cut by 2 bases and J by 4 bases, with 8 bases left in between. CDR3 DNA sequence: TGCGCCAGCAGCCAACTTAGGGGAGAGACCCAGTACTTC. Its translation is CASSQLRGETQYF.

The chain has TRBV5-5 and TRBJ1-5; a weak D match, TRBD1 (6 bases). Germline CDR1 SGHKS, CDR2 YYEKEE (reference sequence). V lost 4 bases to trimming and J lost 0 bases, with 8 bases between them. The CDR3 totals 14 residues. The CDR3 sequence: CASSPTGSNQPQHF. CDR3 nucleotides: TGTGCCAGCAGCCCGACAGGTAGCAATCAGCCCCAGCATTTT.

The V call is TRBV4-2, the J call TRBJ2-2; possibly TRBD1 for D (8 bases). CDR3 length: 14 amino acids. CDR1 is LGHNA, CDR2 YNFKEQ, per germline. The germline V and J ends were trimmed by 8 bases and 6 bases, with 16 bases remaining between them. The CDR3 loop is CASGDRGGAGELFF. The CDR3 bases are TGTGCCAGCGGTGACAGGGGAGGGGCCGGGGAGCTGTTTTTT.

The chain links TRBV19 to TRBJ1-2, with TRBD1 identical over 8 bases. The length of the CDR3 is 15 residues. Germline trimming cut 5 bases from V and 6 bases from J; bases unmatched to any gene: 11. The germline V gene encodes CDR1 LNHDA and CDR2 SQIVND (reference sequence). CDR3 nucleotides: TGTGCCAGTAGTCCCCGGACAGGGTTCGGAAATGGCTACACCTTC. Amino acid sequence: CASSPRTGFGNGYTF.

The rearrangement links TRBV3-1 (or the pseudogene TRBV3-2) to TRBJ2-5; D might be TRBD2 (6 bases). Germline CDR1 is LGHDT and CDR2 is YNNKEL (reference sequence). The CDR3 has 16 residues. Trimming took 4 bases from V and 2 from J, leaving 17 bases between them. The CDR3 loop reads CASSPWGGGDQETQYF. CDR3 in DNA: TGTGCCAGCAGCCCCTGGGGAGGCGGGGATCAAGAGACCCAGTACTTC.

The chain joins TRBV6-5 to TRBJ2-7; D is possibly TRBD2 (6 bases). V lost 5 bases and J lost 6, with 17 bases in between. The germline gives CDR1 MNHEY, CDR2 SVGAGI. This CDR3 contains 14 residues. Here the CDR3 reads CASSMEQGGLEQYF. The CDR3 DNA sequence: TGTGCCAGCAGTATGGAGCAGGGAGGACTCGAGCAGTACTTC.

The chain couples TRBV5-4 to TRBJ2-7, with TRBD2 as a possible D gene (5 bases). This CDR3 is built from 13 residues. Trimming removed 4 bases from V and 11 bases from J, with 19 bases in between. The germline gives CDR1 SGHNT, CDR2 YYREEE (reference sequence). CDR3 nucleotide sequence: TGTGCCAGCAGCGTATCCGGGCCCGGGCGGGAGTACTTC. Translating it yields CASSVSGPGREYF. The variable domain in full, completed from reference TRBV5-4 and TRBJ2-7, reads ETGVTQSPTHLIKTRGQQVTLRCSSQSGHNTVSWYQQALGQGPQFIFQYYREEENGRGNFPPRFSGLQFPNYSSELNVNALELDDSALYLCASSVSGPGREYFGPGTRLTVT.